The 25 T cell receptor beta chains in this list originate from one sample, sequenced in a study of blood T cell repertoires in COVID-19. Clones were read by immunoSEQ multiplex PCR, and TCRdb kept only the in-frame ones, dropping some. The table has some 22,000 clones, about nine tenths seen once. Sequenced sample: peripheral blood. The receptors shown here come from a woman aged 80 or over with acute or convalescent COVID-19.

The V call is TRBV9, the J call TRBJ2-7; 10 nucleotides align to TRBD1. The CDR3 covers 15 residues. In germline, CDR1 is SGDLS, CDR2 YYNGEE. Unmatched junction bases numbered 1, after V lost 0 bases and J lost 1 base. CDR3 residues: CASSVGGQGSYEQYF. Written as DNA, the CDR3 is TGTGCCAGCAGCGTAGGGGGACAGGGGTCCTACGAGCAGTACTTC.

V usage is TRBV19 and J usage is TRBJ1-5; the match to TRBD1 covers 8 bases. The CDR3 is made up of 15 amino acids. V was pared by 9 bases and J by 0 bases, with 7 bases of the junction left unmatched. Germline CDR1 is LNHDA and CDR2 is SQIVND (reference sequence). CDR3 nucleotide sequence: TGTGCCAGCAGACAGGGGTTAGATAGCAATCAGCCCCAGCATTTT. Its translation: CASRQGLDSNQPQHF.

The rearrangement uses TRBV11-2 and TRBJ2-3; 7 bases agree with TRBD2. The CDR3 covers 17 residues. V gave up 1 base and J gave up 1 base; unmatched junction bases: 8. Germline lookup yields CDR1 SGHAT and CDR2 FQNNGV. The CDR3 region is CASSLGGMGGGTDTQYF. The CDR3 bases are TGTGCCAGCAGCTTAGGAGGGATGGGGGGGGGCACAGATACGCAGTATTTT. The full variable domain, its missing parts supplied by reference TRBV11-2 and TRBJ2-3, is EAGVAQSPRYKIIEKRQSVAFWCNPISGHATLYWYQQILGQGPKLLIQFQNNGVVDDSQLPKDRFSAERLKGVDSTLKIQPAKLEDSAVYLCASSLGGMGGGTDTQYFGPGTRLTVL.

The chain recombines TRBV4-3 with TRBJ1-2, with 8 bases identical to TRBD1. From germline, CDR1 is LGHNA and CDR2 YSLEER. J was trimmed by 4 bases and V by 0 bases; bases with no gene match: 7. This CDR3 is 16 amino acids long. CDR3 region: CASSQDLTGARYGYTF. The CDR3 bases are TGCGCCAGCAGCCAAGACCTGACAGGGGCACGCTATGGCTACACCTTC.

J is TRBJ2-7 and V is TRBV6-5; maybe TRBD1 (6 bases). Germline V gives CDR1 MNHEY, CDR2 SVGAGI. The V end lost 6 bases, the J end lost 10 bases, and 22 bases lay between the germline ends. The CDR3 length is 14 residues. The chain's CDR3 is CASRSRQDSSSQYF. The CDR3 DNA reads TGTGCCAGCAGGTCCCGACAGGATTCCTCCAGCCAGTACTTC.

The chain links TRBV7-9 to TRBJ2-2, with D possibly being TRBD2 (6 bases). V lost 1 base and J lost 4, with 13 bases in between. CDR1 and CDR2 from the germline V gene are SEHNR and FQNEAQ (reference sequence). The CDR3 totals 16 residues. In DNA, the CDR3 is TGTGCCAGCAGCTTAGTATTGGGGGGATCCACCGGGGAGCTGTTTTTT. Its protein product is CASSLVLGGSTGELFF.

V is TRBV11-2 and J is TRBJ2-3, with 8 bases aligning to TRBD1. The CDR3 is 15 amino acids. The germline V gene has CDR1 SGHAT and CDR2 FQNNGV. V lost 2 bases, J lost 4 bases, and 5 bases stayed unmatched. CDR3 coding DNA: TGTGCCAGCAGCTTAAACCCAGGGGGCCCAGATACGCAGTATTTT. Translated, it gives CASSLNPGGPDTQYF.

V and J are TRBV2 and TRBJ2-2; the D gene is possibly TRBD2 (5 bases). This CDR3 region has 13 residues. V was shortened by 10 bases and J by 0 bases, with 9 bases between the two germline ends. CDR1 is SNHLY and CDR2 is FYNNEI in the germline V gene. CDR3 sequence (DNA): TGTGCCACCGCGGACTCGAACACCGGGGAGCTGTTTTTT. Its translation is CATADSNTGELFF.

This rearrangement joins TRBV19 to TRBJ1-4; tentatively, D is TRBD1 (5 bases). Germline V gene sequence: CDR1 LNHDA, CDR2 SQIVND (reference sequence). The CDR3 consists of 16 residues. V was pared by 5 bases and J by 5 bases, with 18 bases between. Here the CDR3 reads CASSPRGIWANEKLFF. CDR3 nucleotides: TGTGCCAGTAGTCCGCGGGGGATATGGGCGAATGAAAAACTGTTTTTT.

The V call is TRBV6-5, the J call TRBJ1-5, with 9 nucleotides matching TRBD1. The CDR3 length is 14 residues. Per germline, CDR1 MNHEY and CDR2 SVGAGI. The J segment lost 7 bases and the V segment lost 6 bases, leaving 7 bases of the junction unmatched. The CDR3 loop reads CASSAGTGRQPQHF. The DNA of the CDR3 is TGTGCCAGCAGCGCAGGGACAGGGAGACAGCCCCAGCATTTT.

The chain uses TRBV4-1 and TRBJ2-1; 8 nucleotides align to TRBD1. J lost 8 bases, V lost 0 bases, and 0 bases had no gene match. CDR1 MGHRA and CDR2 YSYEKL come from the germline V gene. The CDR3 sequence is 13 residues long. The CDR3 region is CASSQETGDEQFF. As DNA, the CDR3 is TGCGCCAGCAGCCAAGAGACAGGGGATGAGCAGTTCTTC.

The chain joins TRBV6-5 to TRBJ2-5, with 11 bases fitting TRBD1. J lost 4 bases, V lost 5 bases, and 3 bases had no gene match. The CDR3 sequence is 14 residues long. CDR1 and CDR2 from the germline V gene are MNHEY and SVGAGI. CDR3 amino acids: CASSLGTGGETQYF. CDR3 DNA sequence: TGTGCCAGCAGTCTAGGGACAGGGGGAGAGACCCAGTACTTC.

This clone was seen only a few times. The CDR3 bases are TGTGCCAGCAGCTCGGGGACTAGCGGGAGGGCCTACGAGCAGTACTTC. Its translation: CASSSGTSGRAYEQYF. The chain couples TRBV5-8 to TRBJ2-7; 16 bases are shared with TRBD2. Germline trimming cut 3 bases from V and 2 bases from J; bases unmatched to any gene: 2. There are 16 residues in the CDR3. Germline V gene sequence: CDR1 SGHTS, CDR2 YDEGEE.

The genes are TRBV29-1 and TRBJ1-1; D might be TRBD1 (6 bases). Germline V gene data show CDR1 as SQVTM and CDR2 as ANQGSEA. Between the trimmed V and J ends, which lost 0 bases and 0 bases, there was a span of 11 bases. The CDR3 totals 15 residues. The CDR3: CSVEDPGQLNTEAFF. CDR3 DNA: TGCAGCGTTGAAGACCCCGGACAGTTGAACACTGAAGCTTTCTTT.

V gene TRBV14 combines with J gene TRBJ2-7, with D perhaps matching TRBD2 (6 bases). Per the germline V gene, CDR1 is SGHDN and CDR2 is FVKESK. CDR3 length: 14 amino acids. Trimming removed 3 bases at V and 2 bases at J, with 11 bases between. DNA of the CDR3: TGTGCCAGCAGCCATCGGGCGGGGACCTACGAGCAGTACTTC. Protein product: CASSHRAGTYEQYF.

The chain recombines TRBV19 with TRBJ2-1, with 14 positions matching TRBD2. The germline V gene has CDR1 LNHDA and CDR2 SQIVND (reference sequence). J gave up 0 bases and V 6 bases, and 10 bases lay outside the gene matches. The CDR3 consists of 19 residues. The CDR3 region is CASRSRGLAGARSYNEQFF. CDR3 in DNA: TGTGCCAGTAGAAGTAGGGGACTAGCGGGGGCCCGCTCCTACAATGAGCAGTTCTTC.

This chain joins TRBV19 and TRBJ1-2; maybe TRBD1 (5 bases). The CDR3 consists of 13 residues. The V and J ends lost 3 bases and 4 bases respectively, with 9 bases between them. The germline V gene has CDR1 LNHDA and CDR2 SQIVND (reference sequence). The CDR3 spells CASSIGRAYGYTF. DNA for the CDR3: TGTGCCAGTAGTATCGGCAGGGCCTATGGCTACACCTTC.

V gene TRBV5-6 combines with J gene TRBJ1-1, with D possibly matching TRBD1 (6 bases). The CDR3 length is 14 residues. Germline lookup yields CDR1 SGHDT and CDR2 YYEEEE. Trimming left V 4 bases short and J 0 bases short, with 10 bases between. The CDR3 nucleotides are TGTGCCAGCAGCGACGGACAGCTGAACACTGAAGCTTTCTTT. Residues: CASSDGQLNTEAFF.

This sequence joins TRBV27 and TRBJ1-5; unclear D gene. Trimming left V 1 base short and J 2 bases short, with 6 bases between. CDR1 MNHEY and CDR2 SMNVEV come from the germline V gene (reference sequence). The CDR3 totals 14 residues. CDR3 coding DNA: TGTGCCAGCAGTTTATGGTTAGGCAATCAGCCCCAGCATTTT. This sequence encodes CASSLWLGNQPQHF.

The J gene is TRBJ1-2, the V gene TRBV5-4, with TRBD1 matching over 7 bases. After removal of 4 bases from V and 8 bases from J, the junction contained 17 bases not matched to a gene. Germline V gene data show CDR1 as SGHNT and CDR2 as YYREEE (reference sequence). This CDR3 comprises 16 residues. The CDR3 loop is CASSPTGLTGLGGYTF. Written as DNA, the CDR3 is TGTGCCAGCAGCCCGACAGGGTTGACGGGTTTAGGGGGCTACACCTTC.

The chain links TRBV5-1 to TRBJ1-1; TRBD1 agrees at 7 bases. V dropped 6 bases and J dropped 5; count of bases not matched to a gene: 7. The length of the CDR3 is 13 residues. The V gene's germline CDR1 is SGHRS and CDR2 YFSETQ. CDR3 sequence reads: CASTRQGLTEAFF. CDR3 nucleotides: TGCGCCAGCACAAGACAGGGCTTAACTGAAGCTTTCTTT.

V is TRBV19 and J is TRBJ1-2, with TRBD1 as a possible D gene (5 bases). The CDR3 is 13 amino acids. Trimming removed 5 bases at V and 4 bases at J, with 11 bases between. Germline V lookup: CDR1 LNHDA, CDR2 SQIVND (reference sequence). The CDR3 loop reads CASSSPQGYGYTF. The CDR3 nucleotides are TGTGCCAGTAGTTCACCCCAGGGCTATGGCTACACCTTC. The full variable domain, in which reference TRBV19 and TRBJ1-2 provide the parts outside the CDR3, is DGGITQSPKYLFRKEGQNVTLSCEQNLNHDAMYWYRQDPGQGLRLIYYSQIVNDFQKGDIAEGYSVSREKKESFPLTVTSAQKNPTAFYLCASSSPQGYGYTFGSGTRLTVV.

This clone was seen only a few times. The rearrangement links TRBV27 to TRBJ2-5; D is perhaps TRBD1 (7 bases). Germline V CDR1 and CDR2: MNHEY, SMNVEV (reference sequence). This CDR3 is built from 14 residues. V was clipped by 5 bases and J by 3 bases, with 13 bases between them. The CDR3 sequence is CASSNQGGEETQYF. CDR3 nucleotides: TGTGCCAGCAGTAATCAGGGGGGTGAAGAGACCCAGTACTTC.

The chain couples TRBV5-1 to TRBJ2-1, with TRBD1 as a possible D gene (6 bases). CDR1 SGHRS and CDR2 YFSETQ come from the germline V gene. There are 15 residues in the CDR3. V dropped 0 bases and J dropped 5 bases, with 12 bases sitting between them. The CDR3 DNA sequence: TGCGCCAGCAGCTTGGTTGGGGGCCCCAACAATGAGCAGTTCTTC. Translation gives CASSLVGGPNNEQFF.

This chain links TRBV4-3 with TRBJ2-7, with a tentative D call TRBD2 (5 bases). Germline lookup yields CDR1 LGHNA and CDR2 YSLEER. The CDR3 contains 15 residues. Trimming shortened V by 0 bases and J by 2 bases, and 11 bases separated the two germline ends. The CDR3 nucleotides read TGCGCCAGCAGCCAAGAGGCGCGAGGGACCTACGAGCAGTACTTC. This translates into CASSQEARGTYEQYF.